The T cell receptor beta chain under discussion was sequenced for a study of T cell repertoires in aging, cancer and after chemotherapy. Whole-study findings and limits: Loss of evenness, beyond lost richness, contributed to age-related TCR diversity decline in cancer patients.

Germline loops: CDR1 SGHAT, CDR2 FQDESV (reference sequence). This CDR3 is built from 16 residues. The V end lost 4 bases, the J end lost 4 bases, and 16 bases lay between the germline ends. Remarks on this clonotype: Antigen specificity is unknown.

Amplification of TCR beta used genomic DNA extracted from peripheral blood. Rearranged V-D-J TRB sequences were amplified with a mixed TRB-A/B primer pool. TCRdb used MiXCR to reprocess the multiplex PCR reads, holding one entry per CDR3 protein. The table records about 8,500 distinct CDR3 sequences, approximately 39% of them present only once. V and J are TRBV11-1 and TRBJ1-4, with a weak D call TRBD1 (6 bases). The sequencing sample was made of blood. The source of this sequence is a human donor with a solid tumor. The CDR3 region is CASSSTPRTVNEKLFF. The CDR3 DNA is TGTGCCAGCAGCTCAACCCCCCGGACAGTTAATGAAAAACTGTTTTTT.